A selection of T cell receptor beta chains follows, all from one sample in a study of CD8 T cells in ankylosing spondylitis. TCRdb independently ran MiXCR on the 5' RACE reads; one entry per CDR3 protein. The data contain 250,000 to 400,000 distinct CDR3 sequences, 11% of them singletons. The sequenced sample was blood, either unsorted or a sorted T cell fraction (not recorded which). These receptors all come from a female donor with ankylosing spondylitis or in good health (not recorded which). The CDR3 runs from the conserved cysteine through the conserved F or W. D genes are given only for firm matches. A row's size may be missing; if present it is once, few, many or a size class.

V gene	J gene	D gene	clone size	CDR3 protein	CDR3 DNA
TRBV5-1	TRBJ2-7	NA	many	CASSLSPYEQYF	TGCGCCAGCAGCTTGAGTCCTTACGAGCAGTACTTC
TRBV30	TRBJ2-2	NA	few	CAWSTRLGELFF	TGTGCCTGGAGTACGCGTCTTGGGGAGCTGTTTTTT
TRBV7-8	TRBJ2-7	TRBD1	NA	CSSSSHPGQGQDEQYF	TGTTCCAGCAGCTCCCACCCGGGACAGGGGCAAGACGAGCAGTACTTC
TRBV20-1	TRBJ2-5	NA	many	CSAKGLAEPQETQYF	TGCAGTGCCAAGGGGTTAGCGGAGCCGCAAGAGACCCAGTACTTC
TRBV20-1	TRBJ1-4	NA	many	CSARDNGRPVDEKLFF	TGCAGTGCTAGAGATAACGGCAGGCCTGTCGATGAAAAACTGTTTTTT
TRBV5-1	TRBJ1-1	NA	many	CASSSQGAEAFF	TGCGCCAGCAGCTCTCAGGGTGCTGAAGCTTTCTTT
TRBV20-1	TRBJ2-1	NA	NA	CSARDSAGGNEQFF	TGCAGTGCTAGAGATTCCGCTGGGGGCAATGAGCAGTTCTTC
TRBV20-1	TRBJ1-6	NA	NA	CSAAKGLDSPLHF	TGCAGTGCTGCAAAAGGACTTGATTCACCCCTCCACTTT
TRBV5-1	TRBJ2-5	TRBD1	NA	CASNRGEETQYF	TGCGCCAGTAACAGGGGTGAGGAGACCCAGTACTTC
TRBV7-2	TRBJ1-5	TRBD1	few	CASSLAGTVSNQPQHF	TGTGCCAGCAGCTTAGCTGGGACAGTTAGCAATCAGCCCCAGCATTTT
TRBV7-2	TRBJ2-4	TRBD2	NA	CASSPEGLAFKNIQYF	TGTGCCAGCAGCCCAGAAGGACTAGCGTTTAAAAACATTCAGTACTTC
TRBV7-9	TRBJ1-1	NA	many	CASSFQSLHRMNTEAFF	TGTGCCAGCAGCTTCCAATCGTTACACCGAATGAACACTGAAGCTTTCTTT
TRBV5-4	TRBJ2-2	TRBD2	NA	CASSAGGINTGELFF	TGTGCCAGCAGCGCGGGAGGGATTAACACCGGGGAGCTGTTTTTT
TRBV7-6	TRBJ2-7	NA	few	CASSLEQPSSYEQYF	TGTGCCAGCAGCTTAGAACAGCCGAGCTCCTACGAGCAGTACTTC
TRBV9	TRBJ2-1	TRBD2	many	CASSVDGGGNYNEQFF	TGTGCCAGCAGCGTAGATGGCGGGGGGAACTACAATGAGCAGTTCTTC
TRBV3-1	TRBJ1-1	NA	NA	CASSRAPTMNTEAFF	TGTGCCAGCAGCCGAGCCCCCACCATGAACACTGAAGCTTTCTTT
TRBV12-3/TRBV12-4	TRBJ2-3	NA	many	CASSFQDTQYF	TGTGCCAGCAGTTTCCAAGATACGCAGTATTTT